The 15 T cell receptor beta chains reported below all come from one sample, sequenced in a study of regulatory T cells in long-lasting Graves disease. Researchers made TCR beta libraries by using iRepertoire HTBI primers and running Arm-PCR on CDR3 regions. TCRdb reprocessed the multiplex PCR reads via MiXCR and lists one record per CDR3 protein. The table records 700,000 or so distinct CDR3 sequences, around 32% of them present only once. Time point indicated: persistent/refractory GD, antithyroid drugs over 5 years with positive TRAb. PBMC RNA was the source of the TCR library. This sample comprised peripheral blood mononuclear cells (PBMCs), obtained when the disease was refractory, from a patient treated with antithyroid drugs. Source of these receptors: a female donor with Graves disease.

The V call is TRBV13, the J call TRBJ1-2, with D possibly TRBD1 on 5 matching bases. V dropped 5 bases and J dropped 7 bases, with 14 bases sitting between them. CDR3 length: 13 amino acids. Germline CDR1 and CDR2: PRHDT and FYEKMQ (reference sequence). CDR3 sequence: CASSRDRRSGYTF. Written as DNA, the CDR3 is TGTGCCAGCAGCCGGGACCGTCGATCTGGCTACACCTTC.

DNA of the CDR3: TGCGCCAGCAGCTACGGGTCGAACCTGATGAACACTGAAGCTTTCTTT. It is translated as CASSYGSNLMNTEAFF. This rearrangement joins TRBV5-1 to TRBJ1-1, with unresolved D. Germline values: CDR1 SGHRS, CDR2 YFSETQ. The CDR3 is 16 amino acids. V was cut by 3 bases and J by 0 bases, with 15 bases left in between.

The sample holds many counts of this clonotype. The V call is TRBV12-3 or TRBV12-4, the J call TRBJ2-5; tentative D call: TRBD1 (5 bases). Trimming shortened V by 6 bases and J by 5 bases, and 16 bases separated the two germline ends. The CDR3 is 14 amino acids. CDR3 in amino acids: CASSQDKGYETQYF. CDR3 DNA: TGTGCCAGCAGCCAGGACAAGGGGTACGAGACCCAGTACTTC.

The chain recombines TRBV30 with TRBJ2-1; D may be TRBD1 or TRBD2 (5 bases each). Trimming took off 3 bases at V and 4 bases at J, with 22 bases between the two ends. Germline V gene lookup returns CDR1 GTSNPN and CDR2 SVGIG (reference sequence). The CDR3 consists of 17 residues. CDR3 sequence: CAWRGDKGLPLYNEQFF. The CDR3 bases are TGTGCCTGGAGGGGGGATAAGGGGCTACCCTTATACAATGAGCAGTTCTTC.

Regarding this clonotype: With only one base between it and a far larger clone, this is likely a read error. The CDR3: CASRGYYEQYF. CDR3 nucleotide sequence: TGTGCCAGCAGGGGATACTACGAGCAGTACTTC. The chain employs TRBV15 and TRBJ2-7, with D perhaps TRBD1 (6 bases). The CDR3 sequence is 11 residues long. V dropped 10 bases and J dropped 3 bases, with 10 bases sitting between them. Germline CDR1 and CDR2: LNHNV and YYDKDF (reference sequence).

The rearrangement links TRBV12-3 or TRBV12-4 to TRBJ2-1, with 10 bases fitting TRBD2. There are 19 residues in the CDR3. V dropped 1 base and J dropped 8; count of bases not matched to a gene: 17. The CDR3 sequence is CASSLVTVVGLAVTDEQFF. CDR3 bases: TGTGCCAGCAGTTTAGTTACCGTCGTCGGACTAGCGGTTACGGATGAGCAGTTCTTC.

This chain links TRBV9 with TRBJ1-2, with D perhaps matching TRBD1 (6 bases). Germline V gene lookup returns CDR1 SGDLS and CDR2 YYNGEE. Trimming took off 3 bases at V and 7 bases at J, with 16 bases between the two ends. The CDR3 loop spans 14 amino acids. CDR3 bases: TGTGCCAGCAGCGCAAAGGGGGGGGCGAGTGGCTACACCTTC. Amino acid sequence: CASSAKGGASGYTF.

This clonotype appeared many times. The V and J genes are TRBV6-5 and TRBJ2-2; D is possibly TRBD2 (6 bases). V was cut by 2 bases and J by 2 bases, with 12 bases left in between. CDR3 length equals 16 residues. Germline values: CDR1 MNHEY, CDR2 SVGAGI. CDR3 sequence (DNA): TGTGCCAGCAGTTACACGGCTAGCGCAAACACCGGGGAGCTGTTTTTT. It is translated as CASSYTASANTGELFF.

J is TRBJ2-7 and V is TRBV25-1; TRBD1 is a possible D gene (5 bases). The CDR3 extends over 14 amino acids. The V and J ends lost 5 bases and 2 bases respectively, with 13 bases between them. Germline CDR1 reads MGHDK; CDR2 reads SYGVNS. CDR3 coding DNA: TGTGCCAGCAGTCGGAAGGGGCTTACCTACGAGCAGTACTTC. This encodes CASSRKGLTYEQYF.

The V gene is TRBV4-1, the J gene TRBJ2-7; TRBD2 agrees at 10 bases. V lost 3 bases to trimming and J lost 7 bases; unmatched junction nucleotides: 12. The CDR3 loop spans 16 amino acids. Looked up from germline, CDR1 is MGHRA and CDR2 is YSYEKL. The CDR3 region is CASSHPTSGRSGEQYF. The CDR3 DNA reads as TGCGCCAGCAGCCATCCGACTAGCGGGCGATCGGGGGAGCAGTACTTC.

The chain has TRBV7-9 and TRBJ2-1; maybe TRBD2 (6 bases). The CDR3 consists of 18 residues. Germline CDR1 reads SEHNR; CDR2 reads FQNEAQ (reference sequence). Trimming took 1 base from V and 7 from J, leaving 23 bases between them. The CDR3 reads CASSLVFGSPNSGNEQFF. As DNA, the CDR3 is TGTGCCAGCAGCTTAGTCTTCGGGAGCCCTAACTCGGGGAATGAGCAGTTCTTC.

This clonotype was seen only a few times. The chain combines TRBV14 with TRBJ1-3, with D possibly matching TRBD1 (6 bases). Germline CDR1 reads SGHDN; CDR2 reads FVKESK. This CDR3 is 16 amino acids long. Between the trimmed V and J ends, which lost 3 bases and 0 bases, there was a span of 12 bases. The CDR3: CASSHRGGISGNTIYF. CDR3 DNA: TGTGCCAGCAGCCATCGAGGGGGAATCTCTGGAAACACCATATATTTT.

The chain joins TRBV28 to TRBJ1-5; perhaps TRBD1 as D (5 bases). The CDR3 runs 16 residues. CDR1 and CDR2 from the germline V gene are MDHEN and SYDVKM. V gave up 2 bases and J gave up 9 bases, with 20 bases separating them. CDR3 sequence: CASSLTGQPGVPPQHF. The CDR3 coding sequence is TGTGCCAGCAGTTTAACGGGTCAACCGGGGGTGCCGCCCCAGCATTTT. The full variable domain, rest sourced from reference TRBV28 and TRBJ1-5, is DVKVTQSSRYLVKRTGEKVFLECVQDMDHENMFWYRQDPGLGLRLIYFSYDVKMKEKGDIPEGYSVSREKKERFSLILESASTNQTSMYLCASSLTGQPGVPPQHFGDGTRLSIL.

This clonotype was recorded only once. The missing conserved phenylalanine or tryptophan at the end of this CDR3 makes a read error likely. The chain joins TRBV29-1 to TRBJ1-2; D gene uncertain. CDR3 length: 12 residues. The V and J ends lost 5 bases and 4 bases respectively, with 11 bases between them. Germline assignment: CDR1 SQVTM and CDR2 ANQGSEA. The CDR3 sequence: CSVLSGLYGYTL. The CDR3 DNA follows: TGCAGCGTTTTGAGCGGTCTCTATGGCTACACCCTC.

J is TRBJ2-3 and V is TRBV3-1; a possible D gene is TRBD1 (7 bases). This CDR3 region has 16 residues. Trimming took 5 bases from V and 2 from J, leaving 17 bases between them. Germline CDR1 is LGHDT and CDR2 is YNNKEL (reference sequence). The CDR3: CASSVLRDSSTDTQYF. As DNA, the CDR3 is TGTGCCAGCAGCGTCCTGCGGGACAGCTCCACAGATACGCAGTATTTT.